The rows below give T cell receptor beta chains drawn from one sample of a study of molecular identifiers for immune sequencing clone quantification. TCRdb re-derived calls from the PCR reads in MiXCR, one entry per CDR3 protein. The table has more than 450,000 distinct CDR3 sequences, 25% seen once; the top ten hold 0.7% to 0.9%. Sequenced sample: naive CD8+ T cells from blood, with Jurkat cell RNA spiked in. These receptors all come from a human donor in good health. Some libraries in this study had Jurkat cell RNA spiked in. The conserved cysteine and the conserved F or W are not part of the CDR3 here.

V | CDR3
TRBV6-5 | ASSYSSGRFTDTQY
TRBV7-2 | ASSLVLGPKGYEQF
TRBV6-5 | ASSTRAGAYTEAF
TRBV9 | ASAPTAGRRTEAF
TRBV4-1 | ASSHGQGYLDYGYT
TRBV11-2 | ASSPGTAYGQY
TRBV6-2/TRBV6-3 | ASREWDRMDTEAF
TRBV5-5 | ASSLGPGTGSARQETQY
TRBV27 | ASSFLGGSGTEAF
TRBV5-3 | ASSWALLGTYEQY
TRBV6-6 | ASSYSGLAAYEQY
TRBV6-6 | ASSYHDSPGTGPGDEQY
TRBV7-6 | ASSLAFTSGNTIY
TRBV4-1 | ASSPGMNYGYT
TRBV20-1 | SARELADYGYT
TRBV25-1 | ASSDYESPGELF
TRBV6-5 | ASSFRGTPSGYP
TRBV5-1 | ASSFGTGEIHGYT
TRBV7-9 | GASGAYNEQF
TRBV2 | ASSPILKTSTDTQY
TRBV9 | ASSVVSGTGGPADTQY
TRBV11-1 | ASSEAGGPSREQF
TRBV12-3/TRBV12-4 | ASSLPVDEQY
TRBV7-6 | ASSFRTSGGLNEQF
TRBV19 | ASSRSPNGAQY
TRBV7-9 | ASSPEDWTGGNSPLH
TRBV5-1 | ASSLGQNTEAL
TRBV5-6 | ASSPFAGADTQY